These 23 T cell receptor beta chains share one sample of origin, sequenced in a study of T cell responses to AZD1222 COVID-19 vaccine. Sequencing used immunoSEQ multiplex PCR; TCRdb keeps in-frame clones, though not all of them. The sample has about 140,000 clones; more than 80% are singletons. Source: peripheral blood, taken on day 0 of AZD1222 vaccination. All receptors come from an adult in good health.

V is TRBV4-1 and J is TRBJ2-3, with D uncertain. The CDR3 length is 13 residues. Per germline, CDR1 MGHRA and CDR2 YSYEKL. Trimming pared 4 bases from V and 2 bases from J, leaving 7 bases between. For the CDR3, the DNA is TGCGCCAGCAGCCGACCACCCACAGATACGCAGTATTTT. This encodes CASSRPPTDTQYF.

V and J are TRBV5-5 and TRBJ2-7; D remains unclear. In germline, CDR1 is SGHKS, CDR2 YYEKEE (reference sequence). V gave up 0 bases and J gave up 7 bases, with 11 bases separating them. The CDR3 is 13 amino acids. CDR3 loop: CASSLVALNEQYF. In DNA form, the CDR3 reads TGTGCCAGCAGCTTGGTGGCCCTAAATGAGCAGTACTTC.

The chain has TRBV6-4 and TRBJ1-2; the D gene is possibly TRBD1 (6 bases). CDR3 size: 15 residues. The germline V gene has CDR1 MRHNA and CDR2 SNTAGT. V was cut by 6 bases and J by 7 bases, with 21 bases left in between. CDR3 sequence reads: CASSLVGGAQSGYTF. The CDR3 bases are TGTGCCAGCAGCCTGGTCGGGGGGGCGCAGAGTGGCTACACCTTC.

CDR3 DNA: TGTGCCAGCAGCCGCGTCAGACTAGCGGGGGCATACAATGAGCAGTTCTTC. This sequence encodes CASSRVRLAGAYNEQFF. The chain joins TRBV3-1 (or the pseudogene TRBV3-2) to TRBJ2-1; 12 bases are shared with TRBD2. V was pared by 4 bases and J by 4 bases, with 8 bases of the junction left unmatched. CDR1 and CDR2 (germline): LGHDT, YNNKEL (reference sequence). This CDR3 is 17 amino acids long.

Written as DNA, the CDR3 is TGTGCCAGCAGTGAATCCCTCAGGGGGTTAAACTATGGCTACACCTTC. Its translation: CASSESLRGLNYGYTF. The genes are TRBV25-1 and TRBJ1-2; 7 nucleotides agree with TRBD1. With 1 base clipped from V and 2 bases from J, the junction kept 7 bases outside the gene matches. From germline, CDR1 is MGHDK and CDR2 SYGVNS. This CDR3 has 16 residues.

This clone has more than one count but fewer than ten. The V and J genes are TRBV5-1 and TRBJ2-2, with TRBD1 matching 8 bases. From germline, CDR1 is SGHRS and CDR2 YFSETQ. The CDR3 has 15 amino acids. V shed 2 bases, J shed 7 bases, and the junction held 7 bases outside the gene matches. The CDR3 DNA reads TGCGCCAGCAGCTTTGGTGACAGGGGTGGCGGGGAGCTGTTTTTT. Encoded protein: CASSFGDRGGGELFF.

This clone was seen a few times. The chain combines TRBV7-8 with TRBJ2-7; perhaps TRBD1 as D (5 bases). Trimming removed 0 bases at V and 0 bases at J, with 9 bases between. The CDR3 has 15 residues. Germline lookup yields CDR1 SGHVS and CDR2 FQNEAQ. In DNA, the CDR3 is TGTGCCAGCAGCTTAGCAAGGGGCTACTCCTACGAGCAGTACTTC. Protein sequence: CASSLARGYSYEQYF.

The chain joins TRBV24-1 to TRBJ1-6; D not certain. The V end was cut by 4 bases, the J end by 5 bases, with 17 bases between. Germline V lookup: CDR1 KGHDR, CDR2 SFDVKD. This CDR3 has 17 residues. This chain's CDR3 is CATSDPRRMGNNSPLHF. CDR3 DNA: TGTGCCACCAGTGACCCCCGGCGTATGGGAAATAATTCACCCCTCCACTTT.

This chain connects TRBV4-1 to TRBJ1-5; 10 bases fit TRBD1. Per germline, CDR1 MGHRA and CDR2 YSYEKL. The V and J ends lost 4 bases and 4 bases, in that order; junction bases with no gene match: 10. The CDR3 loop spans 17 amino acids. The CDR3: CASSPLTGGSGNQPQHF. The CDR3 nucleotides read TGCGCCAGCAGCCCCCTGACAGGGGGCTCGGGAAATCAGCCCCAGCATTTT.

There are a few counts of this clone. The genes are TRBV5-1 and TRBJ2-7; 10 nucleotides align to TRBD2. Germline trimming cut 4 bases from V and 3 bases from J; bases unmatched to any gene: 13. The CDR3 contains 17 residues. Germline CDR1 SGHRS, CDR2 YFSETQ. The CDR3 DNA sequence: TGCGCCAGCAGCCCACTTATCGGACTAGCGGAGATCTACGAGCAGTACTTC. Amino acid sequence: CASSPLIGLAEIYEQYF. Variable domain in full (rest from reference TRBV5-1 and TRBJ2-7): KAGVTQTPRYLIKTRGQQVTLSCSPISGHRSVSWYQQTPGQGLQFLFEYFSETQRNKGNFPGRFSGRQFSNSRSEMNVSTLELGDSALYLCASSPLIGLAEIYEQYFGPGTRLTVT.

V usage is TRBV27 and J usage is TRBJ1-1; 10 positions agree with TRBD1. The CDR3 is made up of 16 amino acids. CDR1 and CDR2 (germline): MNHEY, SMNVEV (reference sequence). V gave up 4 bases and J gave up 4 bases; unmatched junction bases: 9. CDR3 DNA: TGTGCCAGCAGTTCTATAAGGACAGGGGGGGGCACTGAAGCTTTCTTT. Protein: CASSSIRTGGGTEAFF.

This clone was found a few times. V gene TRBV5-4 combines with J gene TRBJ1-2; TRBD1 matches 11 bases. Germline CDR1 is SGHNT and CDR2 is YYREEE (reference sequence). CDR3 length: 15 amino acids. The trim removed 3 bases at V and 3 bases at J, leaving 4 bases unmatched. In DNA form, the CDR3 reads TGTGCCAGCAGCTCAGGGACAGGGGGATACTATGGCTACACCTTC. It yields the protein CASSSGTGGYYGYTF.

The chain joins TRBV28 to TRBJ2-1, with TRBD2 identical over 8 bases. The CDR3 consists of 17 residues. Trimming cost V 6 bases and J 1 base; bases outside gene matches: 11. Germline assignment: CDR1 MDHEN and CDR2 SYDVKM. DNA for the CDR3: TGTGCCAGCAGCCCCCCGCTCGGGGGGGCGTCCTACAATGAGCAGTTCTTC. Encoded protein: CASSPPLGGASYNEQFF.

The rearrangement joins TRBV6-1 to TRBJ1-1, with D maybe TRBD1 (5 bases). This CDR3 region has 15 residues. The V gene lost 0 bases and the J gene lost 0 bases, with 8 bases spanning the gap. Germline values: CDR1 MNHNS, CDR2 SASEGT. CDR3 coding DNA: TGTGCCAGCAGTGAAGCGCCAGGGCTGAACACTGAAGCTTTCTTT. Translating it yields CASSEAPGLNTEAFF.

The rearrangement links TRBV10-1 to TRBJ1-3, with 9 bases matching TRBD1. The CDR3 totals 19 residues. Trimming removed 8 bases from V and 4 bases from J; junction bases left unmatched: 21. Germline lookup yields CDR1 WNHNN and CDR2 SYGVQD (reference sequence). CDR3 in amino acids: CASRVHPGTGTYSGNTIYF. Written as DNA, the CDR3 is TGCGCCAGCCGTGTGCATCCCGGGACAGGGACGTACTCAGGAAACACCATATATTTT.

This clone is a singleton in its sample. The rearrangement links TRBV11-3 to TRBJ2-3; 7 nucleotides align to TRBD1. V shed 3 bases and J 0 bases; nucleotides not matched to a gene: 3. The CDR3 extends over 15 amino acids. Germline V gene sequence: CDR1 SGHNT, CDR2 YENEEA. The CDR3 DNA sequence: TGTGCCAGCAGCTTGGGGGACAGTAGCACAGATACGCAGTATTTT. Translating gives CASSLGDSSTDTQYF.

The count of this clone is one. V is TRBV14 and J is TRBJ2-7, with 11 bases aligning to TRBD1. Germline values: CDR1 SGHDN, CDR2 FVKESK. CDR3 length equals 14 residues. V lost 4 bases, J lost 2 bases, and 1 base stayed unmatched. This chain's CDR3 is CASSRTGGPYEQYF. DNA for the CDR3: TGTGCCAGCAGCCGGACAGGGGGCCCCTACGAGCAGTACTTC.

The V gene is TRBV13, the J gene TRBJ1-3; the D gene is possibly TRBD1 (5 bases). V lost 3 bases, J lost 0 bases, and 9 bases lay in between. The CDR3 has 15 amino acids. Germline V gives CDR1 PRHDT, CDR2 FYEKMQ (reference sequence). This CDR3 is CASSLGPLSGNTIYF. In nucleotides, the CDR3 is TGTGCCAGCAGCTTGGGACCGCTCTCTGGAAACACCATATATTTT.

This clone was picked up one time. The CDR3 DNA follows: TGCGCCAGCAGCCAACGGGACATCTACGAGCAGTACTTC. It specifies CASSQRDIYEQYF. The rearrangement links TRBV4-1 to TRBJ2-7; D possibly corresponds to TRBD1 (6 bases). This CDR3 has 13 amino acids. V was trimmed by 2 bases and J by 3 bases, leaving 8 bases between them. Germline CDR1 is MGHRA and CDR2 is YSYEKL.

This clone has more than one count but fewer than ten. This chain joins TRBV7-9 and TRBJ1-1; possibly TRBD1 for D (5 bases). The ends were cut back, 10 bases at V and 1 base at J, with 16 bases in the middle. Germline V CDR1 and CDR2: SEHNR, FQNEAQ (reference sequence). The CDR3 loop spans 14 amino acids. The CDR3 DNA follows: TGTGCCATCCCGACTGATACAGGGAACACTGAAGCTTTCTTT. Amino acid sequence: CAIPTDTGNTEAFF.

The gene calls are TRBV19 and TRBJ1-2, with 7 bases identical to TRBD1. Germline CDR1 and CDR2: LNHDA and SQIVND (reference sequence). J lost 4 bases, V lost 7 bases, and 9 bases had no gene match. The CDR3 has 14 residues. In nucleotides, the CDR3 is TGTGCCAGTACCACGACAGGGTTGCTCTATGGCTACACCTTC. It codes for CASTTTGLLYGYTF.

The chain uses TRBV20-1 and TRBJ1-1, with D possibly matching TRBD1 (5 bases). CDR1 and CDR2 (germline): DFQATT, SNEGSKA (reference sequence). V lost 5 bases to trimming and J lost 7 bases, with 11 bases between them. The CDR3 runs 11 residues. CDR3 DNA: TGCAGTGCTTCGAGGGGTGGTGAAGCTTTCTTT. It specifies CSASRGGEAFF.

This chain connects TRBV5-4 to TRBJ1-2; a weak D match, TRBD1 (5 bases). Germline values: CDR1 SGHNT, CDR2 YYREEE (reference sequence). Trimming took off 5 bases at V and 7 bases at J, with 18 bases between the two ends. There are 14 residues in the CDR3. The DNA for the CDR3 is TGTGCCAGCAGAGACGGACAAGGCGGTCTTGGCTACACCTTC. Its protein product is CASRDGQGGLGYTF.